The entry that follows covers one TCR beta chain sequence. With a J-beta primer mix and a sample-barcoded 5' primer, a second PCR ran roughly 6 to 11 cycles. TCRdb reprocessed the 5' RACE reads via MiXCR and lists one record per CDR3 protein. The table includes around 940,000 distinct CDR3 sequences, roughly 51% detected once. This sample stems from a study of blood T cells in healthy people across ages. This CDR3 is 13 amino acids long. V was pared by 6 bases and J by 3 bases, with 10 bases between. The sample taken for sequencing was blood. This sequence joins TRBV12-3 or TRBV12-4 and TRBJ2-3; weak D call: TRBD1 (6 bases). The clonotype was recovered from a woman aged 55-75 years in good health. The CDR3 sequence is CASRPGETDTQYF. The CDR3 DNA reads TGTGCCAGCAGGCCAGGGGAAACAGATACGCAGTATTTT.